One sample yielded the 28 T cell receptor beta chains listed below, sequenced in a study of T cell repertoires in cytomegalovirus infection. In TCRdb, the reads were re-called with MiXCR into one record per CDR3 protein. This table has approximately 630,000 distinct CDR3 sequences, approximately 24% appearing once. The sequenced sample consisted of CD8+ T cells from PBMCs. The receptors originated from a human donor in good health (CMV status not recorded). Some clones in this sample may be carry-over from other donors' samples.

Here the CDR3 DNA reads TGTGCCAGCAGCCGTACCAGGGGAACGCTCTACGAGCAGTACGTC. This encodes CASSRTRGTLYEQYV. The chain combines TRBV28 with TRBJ2-7, with a possible D match to TRBD1 (6 bases). Trimming left V 6 bases short and J 3 bases short, with 18 bases between. CDR3 length equals 15 residues. Germline CDR1 MDHEN, CDR2 SYDVKM.

This clonotype occurred many times. This chain links TRBV7-9 with TRBJ2-1; 8 bases fit TRBD1. Germline V CDR1 and CDR2: SEHNR, FQNEAQ (reference sequence). V lost 5 bases, J lost 8 bases, and 8 bases stayed unmatched. The CDR3 has 14 amino acids. CDR3 amino acids: CASSGTTGVYEQFF. The CDR3, as DNA: TGTGCCAGCAGCGGTACGACAGGGGTGTATGAGCAGTTCTTC.

The CDR3 sequence: CAVSWNYGYTF. The CDR3 nucleotides read TGTGCCGTCAGCTGGAACTATGGCTACACCTTC. This chain connects TRBV2 to TRBJ1-2; D uncertain. The V gene lost 11 bases and the J gene lost 2 bases, with 9 bases spanning the gap. Germline CDR1 and CDR2: SNHLY and FYNNEI. The CDR3 is 11 amino acids.

Written as DNA, the CDR3 is TGCAGCGTTGAAGACGAGGGGGGGCGCAGGACTGAAGCTTTCTTT. Its translation: CSVEDEGGRRTEAFF. The rearrangement links TRBV29-1 to TRBJ1-1; D perhaps matches TRBD1 (6 bases). There are 15 residues in the CDR3. Germline CDR1 SQVTM, CDR2 ANQGSEA. V lost 0 bases to trimming and J lost 5 bases, with 16 bases between them.

This clonotype was observed a few times. The chain employs TRBV20-1 and TRBJ1-6, with 7 bases lining up with TRBD1. Germline V gene lookup returns CDR1 DFQATT and CDR2 SNEGSKA (reference sequence). The CDR3 consists of 17 residues. With V trimmed by 7 bases and J by 11 bases, 23 bases remained unmatched. The CDR3 DNA reads TGCAGTGTCTCGCAATACAGGGGCCCCGAGTCCCTGCCACCCCTCCACTTT. Amino acid sequence: CSVSQYRGPESLPPLHF.

A few counts support this clonotype. This rearrangement joins TRBV28 to TRBJ2-2; D gene uncertain. The CDR3 has 13 amino acids. Germline lookup yields CDR1 MDHEN and CDR2 SYDVKM. V lost 4 bases and J 4 bases, leaving 7 bases between the germline ends. The CDR3 coding sequence is TGTGCCAGCAGTTCTGGTTTCACCGGGGAGCTGTTTTTT. Amino acids: CASSSGFTGELFF.

This clonotype has a count of ten or more. CDR3 protein: CASSLARAGRIDYEQYV. Here the CDR3 DNA reads TGTGCCAGCAGCTTAGCCCGTGCAGGGAGGATTGACTACGAGCAGTACGTC. The chain employs TRBV7-8 and TRBJ2-7; tentatively, D is TRBD2 (6 bases). Germline V CDR1 and CDR2: SGHVS, FQNEAQ. V shed 0 bases and J shed 3 bases, with 18 bases lying between them. The CDR3 covers 17 residues.

The sample holds a few counts of this clonotype. The chain is built from TRBV29-1 and TRBJ1-1, with 7 bases lining up with TRBD1. The CDR3 has 11 residues. Trimming cost V 5 bases and J 5 bases; bases outside gene matches: 2. The germline V gene encodes CDR1 SQVTM and CDR2 ANQGSEA. CDR3 sequence reads: CSVTGATEAFF. CDR3 in DNA: TGCAGCGTTACAGGGGCTACTGAAGCTTTCTTT.

This sequence joins TRBV4-3 and TRBJ2-1; no reliable D call. There are 16 residues in the CDR3. V gave up 0 bases and J gave up 4 bases, with 13 bases separating them. Per germline, CDR1 LGHNA and CDR2 YSLEER. The DNA of the CDR3 is TGCGCCAGCAGCCAAGAAGAGTTCAGCCATTACAATGAGCAGTTCTTC. The encoded protein is CASSQEEFSHYNEQFF.

This clonotype was recorded a few times. This chain links TRBV7-6 with TRBJ2-2, with 9 bases aligning to TRBD1. Losses at the gene ends were 5 bases for V and 1 base for J; bases not matched to a gene: 8. CDR1 and CDR2 (germline): SGHVS, FNYEAQ. The CDR3 has 17 amino acids. The DNA of the CDR3 is TGTGCCAGCAGCCCCCGTCAGGGACAGGGGAACACCGGGGAGCTGTTTTTT. It yields the protein CASSPRQGQGNTGELFF.

This clonotype appeared many times. The J gene is TRBJ2-1, the V gene TRBV7-6, with D perhaps matching TRBD2 (7 bases). CDR3 length: 15 residues. Trimming shortened V by 1 base and J by 7 bases, and 14 bases separated the two germline ends. Germline CDR1 reads SGHVS; CDR2 reads FNYEAQ. The CDR3 nucleotides are TGTGCCAGCAGCTTAGGAACCGGGGGGCCTAATGAGCAGTTCTTC. Translated, it gives CASSLGTGGPNEQFF. The whole variable domain, filled in from reference TRBV7-6 and TRBJ2-1, reads GAGVSQSPRYKVTKRGQDVALRCDPISGHVSLYWYRQALGQGPEFLTYFNYEAQQDKSGLPNDRFSAERPEGSISTLTIQRTEQRDSAMYRCASSLGTGGPNEQFFGPGTRLTVL.

The J gene is TRBJ2-1, the V gene TRBV12-3 or TRBV12-4; D remains ambiguous. Trimming left V 5 bases short and J 3 bases short, with 14 bases between. CDR3 length: 15 residues. CDR3 DNA: TGTGCCAGCAGTCCAAATTTCTCGGGCTACAATGAGCAGTTCTTC. As protein: CASSPNFSGYNEQFF.

This sequence joins TRBV4-1 and TRBJ2-1; 8 nucleotides align to TRBD2. The CDR3 sequence is 17 residues long. CDR1 is MGHRA, CDR2 YSYEKL, per germline. V was clipped by 1 base and J by 4 bases; unmatched bases: 9. Here the CDR3 reads CASSQAPGGDLYNEQFF. The CDR3 nucleotides read TGCGCCAGCAGCCAAGCCCCGGGAGGGGACCTTTACAATGAGCAGTTCTTC.

The chain couples TRBV20-1 to TRBJ1-5; possibly TRBD1 for D (5 bases). The CDR3 length is 17 residues. CDR1 is DFQATT and CDR2 is SNEGSKA in the germline V gene (reference sequence). The germline V and J ends were trimmed by 0 bases and 3 bases, with 18 bases remaining between them. The CDR3 here is CSARDLWRGLNNQPQHF. The CDR3 DNA sequence: TGCAGTGCTAGAGATCTGTGGCGGGGGTTGAACAATCAGCCCCAGCATTTT.

This clonotype appeared a few times. The chain links TRBV27 to TRBJ2-7; D is ambiguous. Trimming shortened V by 0 bases and J by 5 bases, and 8 bases separated the two germline ends. Germline-derived CDR1 and CDR2 are MNHEY and SMNVEV (reference sequence). This CDR3 is 13 amino acids long. CDR3 sequence: CASSLSLGNEQYV. As DNA, the CDR3 is TGTGCCAGCAGTTTATCTCTGGGGAACGAGCAGTACGTC.

This clonotype was seen repeatedly, ten times or more. A much larger clone sits a single nucleotide away, making a read error possible. The chain recombines TRBV12-3 or TRBV12-4 with TRBJ1-1; no definite D call. Trimming left V 6 bases short and J 1 base short, with 3 bases between. This CDR3 comprises 11 residues. This chain's CDR3 is CASRSNTEAFF. CDR3 coding DNA: TGTGCCAGCAGGTCGAACACTGAAGCTTTCTTT.

This chain joins TRBV20-1 and TRBJ1-4; maybe TRBD1 (6 bases). Trimming shortened V by 0 bases and J by 4 bases, and 15 bases separated the two germline ends. The germline V gene encodes CDR1 DFQATT and CDR2 SNEGSKA (reference sequence). The length of the CDR3 is 16 residues. The CDR3 sequence is CSARDLRTAVNEKLFF. CDR3 coding DNA: TGCAGTGCTAGAGATCTACGGACAGCGGTTAATGAAAAACTGTTTTTT.

This clonotype was seen repeatedly, ten times or more. The rearrangement links TRBV7-2 to TRBJ2-7, with 7 bases aligning to TRBD1. Per the germline V gene, CDR1 is SGHTA and CDR2 is FQGNSA. V lost 5 bases and J lost 3; bases outside the gene matches: 4. The CDR3 extends over 13 amino acids. CDR3 residues: CASSPTGVYEQYV. In DNA, the CDR3 is TGTGCCAGCAGCCCTACAGGGGTCTACGAGCAGTACGTC.

This rearrangement joins TRBV20-1 to TRBJ2-1, with 7 bases that match TRBD2. V was pared by 4 bases and J by 3 bases, with 12 bases of the junction left unmatched. Germline V gives CDR1 DFQATT, CDR2 SNEGSKA (reference sequence). The CDR3 is made up of 16 amino acids. CDR3 in amino acids: CSATSTGAGSYNEQFF. The CDR3 DNA reads TGCAGTGCTACCTCCACAGGAGCGGGGAGCTACAATGAGCAGTTCTTC.

This clonotype came up a few times. V is TRBV28 and J is TRBJ1-1; 9 bases are shared with TRBD1. J was trimmed by 5 bases and V by 5 bases; bases with no gene match: 9. The CDR3 consists of 15 residues. Germline values: CDR1 MDHEN, CDR2 SYDVKM. The CDR3 loop reads CASSPRTGAVTEAFF. The CDR3 nucleotides are TGTGCCAGCAGTCCCCGGACAGGGGCCGTAACTGAAGCTTTCTTT.

This clonotype appeared a few times. This chain joins TRBV7-9 and TRBJ2-2; the D gene is possibly TRBD1 (6 bases). From germline, CDR1 is SEHNR and CDR2 FQNEAQ (reference sequence). The CDR3 is made up of 15 amino acids. V lost 5 bases, J lost 4 bases, and 14 bases lay in between. The DNA of the CDR3 is TGTGCCAGCAGCACAAAACAGGGTTCCACCGGGGAGCTGTTTTTT. Its translation: CASSTKQGSTGELFF.

A remark on this clonotype: A much larger clone differs by one base, so this may be a read error. The chain joins TRBV7-9 to TRBJ2-5, with unresolved D. From germline, CDR1 is SEHNR and CDR2 FQNEAQ (reference sequence). This CDR3 has 11 amino acids. The CDR3 is CTSRWEETQYF. In DNA form, the CDR3 reads TGTACCAGCAGGTGGGAAGAGACCCAGTACTTC.

This clonotype was seen more than once but under ten times. The chain has TRBV6-1 and TRBJ2-5; TRBD1 might be the D (5 bases). This CDR3 is 13 amino acids long. V lost 11 bases, J lost 5 bases, and 18 bases lay in between. In germline, CDR1 is MNHNS, CDR2 SASEGT. The CDR3 protein is CACTHPGQETQYF. The CDR3 DNA reads as TGTGCCTGCACCCACCCAGGGCAGGAGACCCAGTACTTC.

V is TRBV7-9 and J is TRBJ2-3; D may be TRBD1 or TRBD2 (5 bases each). Trimming shortened V by 7 bases and J by 8 bases, and 28 bases separated the two germline ends. Germline V gene data show CDR1 as SEHNR and CDR2 as FQNEAQ (reference sequence). This CDR3 has 17 residues. For the CDR3, the DNA is TGTGCCAGCATCATCCCGGGACGGGGTCCTGGGCTGGGTACGCAGTATTTT. Its translation is CASIIPGRGPGLGTQYF.

The chain links TRBV28 to TRBJ2-7; D is unclear. The V end was cut by 6 bases, the J end by 0 bases, with 12 bases between. CDR1 and CDR2 (germline): MDHEN, SYDVKM. The CDR3 has 14 amino acids. As DNA, the CDR3 is TGTGCCAGCAGATCGACGGTACACTCCTACGAGCAGTACGTC. Translating it yields CASRSTVHSYEQYV.

The V call is TRBV6-6, the J call TRBJ2-7; no clear D. The germline CDR1 and CDR2 sequences are MNHNY and SVGAGI (reference sequence). Trimming removed 0 bases from V and 6 bases from J, with 12 bases in between. There are 14 residues in the CDR3. Here the CDR3 DNA reads TGTGCCAGCAGTTACTCCGCCATTAATCGCGAGCAGTACTTC. This sequence encodes CASSYSAINREQYF.

Comment on this clonotype: An end of the junction does not agree with germline; a read error may underlie this. The gene calls are TRBV7-4 and TRBJ1-4, with D tentatively TRBD1 (5 bases). Germline CDR1 is SGHVT and CDR2 is SQSDAQ. The CDR3 spans 16 residues. The CDR3 DNA sequence: TGTACCAGCAGCCCACCCCTTTCCCGGGGGAATGAAAAACTGTTTTTT. The encoded protein is CTSSPPLSRGNEKLFF.

In this sample, this clonotype turned up once. V is TRBV28 and J is TRBJ1-1; 7 bases agree with TRBD1. The CDR3 extends over 14 amino acids. Germline V gene data show CDR1 as MDHEN and CDR2 as SYDVKM. Losses at the gene ends were 6 bases for V and 5 bases for J; bases not matched to a gene: 9. Written as DNA, the CDR3 is TGTGCCAGCAGAGTCGGGACAGCCCTAACTGAAGCTTTCTTT. This translates into CASRVGTALTEAFF.